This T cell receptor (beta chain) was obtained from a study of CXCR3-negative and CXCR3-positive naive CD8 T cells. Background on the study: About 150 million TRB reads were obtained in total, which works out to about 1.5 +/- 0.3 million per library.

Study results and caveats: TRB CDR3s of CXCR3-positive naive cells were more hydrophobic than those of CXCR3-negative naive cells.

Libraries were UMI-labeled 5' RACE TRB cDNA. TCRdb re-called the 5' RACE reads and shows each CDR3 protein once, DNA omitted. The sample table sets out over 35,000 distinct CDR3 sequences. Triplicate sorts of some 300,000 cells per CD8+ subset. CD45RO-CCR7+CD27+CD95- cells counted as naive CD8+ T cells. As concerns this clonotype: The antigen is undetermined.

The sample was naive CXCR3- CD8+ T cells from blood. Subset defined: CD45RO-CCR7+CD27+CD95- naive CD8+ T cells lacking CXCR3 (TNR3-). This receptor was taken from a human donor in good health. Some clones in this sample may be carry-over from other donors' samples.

The CDR3 reads CASSLAQGETQYF. This chain connects TRBV27 to TRBJ2-5. CDR3 length: 13 residues. The germline CDR1 and CDR2 sequences are MNHEY and SMNVEV (reference sequence).